This T cell receptor (beta chain) derives from a study of radiation and T cells in renal cell carcinoma. Overall study findings and caveats: In blood, top tumor clones expanded by 2 weeks, shrinking by 4.

Concerning this clone itself: The antigen remains undetermined.

This sample's time point: blood 2 weeks post-SBRT. The treatment here: 15 Gy SBRT to primary tumor, nephrectomy 4 weeks later. Radiation-treated patients gave blood at baseline, week 2 and week 4. Clear cell pathology was present in this patient's renal cell carcinoma. Measured with immunoSEQ multiplex PCR; TCRdb has only the in-frame clones, and not every one. This sample yields fewer than 90,000 clones, of which about 86% are seen a single time; 20% to 25% belongs to the top ten. The CDR3 spans 15 residues. The germline V gene has CDR1 SGHVS and CDR2 FQNEAQ. Between the trimmed V and J ends, which lost 0 bases and 1 base, there was a span of 9 bases.

The source material was blood, sampled from a patient whose treatment included radiotherapy and nephrectomy. V usage is TRBV7-8 and J usage is TRBJ2-5; D not certain. The TCR comes from a woman aged 50 to 60 with renal cell carcinoma. CDR3: CASSLARQVQETQYF. Here the CDR3 DNA reads TGTGCCAGCAGCTTAGCGAGGCAGGTCCAAGAGACCCAGTACTTC.